This T cell receptor (beta chain) was recorded in a study of PD-1 blockade in classical Hodgkin lymphoma. Findings of the study overall: Unlike CD8+ TCR diversity, which did not rise significantly by C4D1, CD4+ TCR diversity did.

Points on this clone: Its antigen is not identified.

TCRdb keeps only in-frame clones here, not all; method: immunoSEQ multiplex PCR. The sample records approximately 89,000 clones, over 80% being singletons. Trimming removed 7 bases at V and 4 bases at J, with 19 bases between. The CDR3 has 15 residues. In germline, CDR1 is SGHRS, CDR2 YFSETQ. Every one of the patients relapsed after autologous stem cell transplantation (brentuximab vedotin exposure was variable). Complete response, partial response or progressive disease constituted the best responses recorded. This TCR came from a human donor with classical Hodgkin lymphoma. This rearrangement joins TRBV5-1 to TRBJ2-3; D might be TRBD1 or TRBD2, each matching 5 bases. Material: peripheral blood mononuclear cells (PBMCs), obtained at baseline. The CDR3 DNA reads as TGCGCCAGCGGACTCGGGACCCCGGGCGCAGATACGCAGTATTTT. Its protein is CASGLGTPGADTQYF.